A selection of T cell receptor beta chains follows, all from one sample in a study of blood T cell repertoires in COVID-19. Profiling relied on immunoSEQ multiplex PCR, and the TCRdb table lists in-frame clones only, not all of them. The sample has about 250,000 clones; more than 70% are singletons. Input material: peripheral blood. The receptor source for this set is a man aged 40-49 years with active or convalescent COVID-19. Both conserved end residues are part of each CDR3. Each record gives: CDR3 protein, CDR3 DNA, J gene, D gene, V gene, clone size. D genes are given only for firm matches. Rows give clone size only sometimes, using once, few, many, or a class for an expanded clone.

CDR3 protein: CASTDEAASTDTQYF; CDR3 DNA: TGTGCCAGCACCGACGAGGCAGCCTCCACAGATACGCAGTATTTT; J gene: TRBJ2-3; D gene: .; V gene: TRBV3-1/TRBV3-2; clone size: .
CDR3 protein: CASDGTGDEAFF; CDR3 DNA: TGTGCCAGCGACGGGACAGGGGACGAAGCTTTCTTT; J gene: TRBJ1-1; D gene: TRBD1; V gene: TRBV6-6; clone size: .
CDR3 protein: CASSNLGGWSGAFF; CDR3 DNA: TGTGCCAGCAGTAACCTGGGGGGGTGGTCGGGAGCTTTCTTT; J gene: TRBJ1-1; D gene: .; V gene: TRBV6-5; clone size: .
CDR3 protein: CASSLIIRDRAIPSRNTIYF; CDR3 DNA: TGTGCCAGTAGCCTAATTATCCGGGACAGGGCCATTCCTTCTAGAAACACCATATATTTT; J gene: TRBJ1-3; D gene: TRBD1; V gene: TRBV19; clone size: .
CDR3 protein: CASSLSREKLNEQFF; CDR3 DNA: TGTGCCAGCAGCTTATCCCGGGAGAAGCTCAATGAGCAGTTCTTC; J gene: TRBJ2-1; D gene: .; V gene: TRBV7-3; clone size: few
CDR3 protein: CAIIAQTLGVYGYTF; CDR3 DNA: TGTGCCATCATCGCCCAGACTTTAGGGGTGTATGGCTACACCTTC; J gene: TRBJ1-2; D gene: .; V gene: TRBV30; clone size: .
CDR3 protein: CATREAGVGTGELFF; CDR3 DNA: TGTGCCACCAGGGAGGCGGGAGTTGGCACCGGGGAGCTGTTTTTT; J gene: TRBJ2-2; D gene: TRBD2; V gene: TRBV24-1; clone size: .
CDR3 protein: CASSTTRDTEAFF; CDR3 DNA: TGTGCCAGTAGCACCACCCGCGACACTGAAGCTTTCTTT; J gene: TRBJ1-1; D gene: .; V gene: TRBV19; clone size: few
CDR3 protein: CASSFGGSGGYTF; CDR3 DNA: TGTGCCAGCAGCTTCGGAGGTTCGGGGGGCTACACCTTC; J gene: TRBJ1-2; D gene: .; V gene: TRBV7-2; clone size: .
CDR3 protein: CATSSRGLNYGYTF; CDR3 DNA: TGTGCCACCAGCAGCAGGGGGCTTAACTATGGCTACACCTTC; J gene: TRBJ1-2; D gene: TRBD1; V gene: TRBV24-1; clone size: .
CDR3 protein: CASSQGFGTGGSEQYF; CDR3 DNA: TGCGCCAGCAGCCAAGGTTTCGGGACAGGGGGCTCCGAGCAGTACTTC; J gene: TRBJ2-7; D gene: TRBD1; V gene: TRBV4-1; clone size: .
CDR3 protein: CASSQDKGQGKKYEQYF; CDR3 DNA: TGTGCCAGCAGCCAAGATAAGGGACAGGGAAAAAAGTACGAGCAGTACTTC; J gene: TRBJ2-7; D gene: TRBD1; V gene: TRBV14; clone size: .